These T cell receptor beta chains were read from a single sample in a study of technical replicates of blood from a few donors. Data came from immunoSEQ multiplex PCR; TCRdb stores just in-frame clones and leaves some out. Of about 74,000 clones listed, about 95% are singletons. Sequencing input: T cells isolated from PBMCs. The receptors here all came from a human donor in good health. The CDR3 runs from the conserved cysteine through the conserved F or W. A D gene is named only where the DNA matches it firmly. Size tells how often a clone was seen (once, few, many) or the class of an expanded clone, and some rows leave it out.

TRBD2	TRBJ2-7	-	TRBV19	TGTGCCAGTAGTATAGGTTCGGCGGGAGCCTACGAGCAGTACTTC	CASSIGSAGAYEQYF
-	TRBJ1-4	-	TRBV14	TGTGCCAGCAGCCCCGGACTAAGTCTAAATGAAAAACTGTTTTTT	CASSPGLSLNEKLFF
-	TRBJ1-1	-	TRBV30	TGTGCCTGGAGTGTTGGGAGCACTGAAGCTTTCTTT	CAWSVGSTEAFF
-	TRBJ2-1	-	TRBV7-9	TGTGCCAGCAGCCCCCGTGGCCCCTCCTACAATGAGCAGTTCTTC	CASSPRGPSYNEQFF
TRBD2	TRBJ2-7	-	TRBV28	TGTGCCAGCAGTCACGGACTAGCGGGAGGGCTCTTGAACGAGCAGTACTTC	CASSHGLAGGLLNEQYF
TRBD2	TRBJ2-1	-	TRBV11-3	TGTGCCAGCAGCATAGGGGCGGGAGCTTACAATGAGCAGTTCTTC	CASSIGAGAYNEQFF
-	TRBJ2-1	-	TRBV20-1	TGCAGTGCTATGTACTACAATGAGCAGTTCTTC	CSAMYYNEQFF
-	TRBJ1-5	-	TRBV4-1	TGCGCCAGCAGCCAGGGTCGCGGGCAGCCCCAGCATTTT	CASSQGRGQPQHF
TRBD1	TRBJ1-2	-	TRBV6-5	TGTGCCAGCAGAGACACAGGGGCGGAGGGCTACACCTTC	CASRDTGAEGYTF
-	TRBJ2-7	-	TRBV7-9	TGTGCCAGCAGCCACCGGGACACGCGGCAGTACTTC	CASSHRDTRQYF
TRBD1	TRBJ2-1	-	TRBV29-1	TGCAGCGTTCCCGGACAGGGGCGAGGTGAGCAGTTCTTC	CSVPGQGRGEQFF
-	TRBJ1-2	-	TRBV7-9	TGTGCCAGCAGCTTCGGTATCCTTCGGGGCTACACCTTC	CASSFGILRGYTF
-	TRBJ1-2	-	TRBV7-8	TGTGCCAGCAGCCCGGCGGTGGGGGGATGGGATGGCTACACCTTC	CASSPAVGGWDGYTF
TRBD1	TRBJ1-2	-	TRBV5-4	TGTGCCAGCAGCTCCAGGACAGGGGGCTATGGCTACACCTTC	CASSSRTGGYGYTF
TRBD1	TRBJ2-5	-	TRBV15	TGTGCCACCAGCAGTTCAGGGGGCGCGGGCGAGACCCAGTACTTC	CATSSSGGAGETQYF
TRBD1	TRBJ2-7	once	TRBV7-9	TGTGCCAGCAGCCGACAAGGGACAGGGCTCGAGCAGTACTTC	CASSRQGTGLEQYF
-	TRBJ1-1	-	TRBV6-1	TGTGCCAGCAGTGAAGCAGAAGGCGAGGGAGCTTTCTTT	CASSEAEGEGAFF
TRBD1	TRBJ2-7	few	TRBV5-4	TGTGCCAGCAGCTTGGATATTAGTTGGGGACAGGTCTCCTACGAGCAGTACTTC	CASSLDISWGQVSYEQYF
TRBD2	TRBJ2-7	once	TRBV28	TGTGCCACCATGCGGGGGGCGTCCTACGAGCAGTACTTC	CATMRGASYEQYF
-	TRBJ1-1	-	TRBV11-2	TGTGCCAGCAGCTTAGAAGTATCGGTTTGGGAGGACACTGAAGCTTTCTTT	CASSLEVSVWEDTEAFF
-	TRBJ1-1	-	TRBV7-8	TGTGCCAGCAGCTCACCAGGGGCGGGTGGCACTGAAGCTTTCTTT	CASSSPGAGGTEAFF
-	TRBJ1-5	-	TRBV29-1	TGCAGCGTAACTACAGGGAGGGGGCAGCCCCAGCATTTT	CSVTTGRGQPQHF
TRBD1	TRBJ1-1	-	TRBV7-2	TGTGCCAGCAGCTTAGTATGGGACAGGGGGAGATACACTGAAGCTTTCTTT	CASSLVWDRGRYTEAFF
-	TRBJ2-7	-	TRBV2	TGTGCCAGCAGTGAAGGTACTCCCCAGTACTTC	CASSEGTPQYF
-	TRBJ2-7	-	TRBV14	TGTGCCAGCAGCCCCTACTACGAGCAGTACTTC	CASSPYYEQYF
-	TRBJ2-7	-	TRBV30	TGTGCCTGGAGTGTTGGGCAGGGGTGGATGGAGCAGTACTTC	CAWSVGQGWMEQYF
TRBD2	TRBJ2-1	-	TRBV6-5	TGTGCCAGCACTGTTGGACTAGCGTACCTCAATGAGCAGTTCTTC	CASTVGLAYLNEQFF
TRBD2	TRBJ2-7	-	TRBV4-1	TGCGCCAGCAGCGCGCAGACGGGGGGGTTCTCCTACGAGCAGTACTTC	CASSAQTGGFSYEQYF
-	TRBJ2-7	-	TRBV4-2	TGTGCCAGCAGCCAAGAAGCCCCAATCCACGAGCAGTACTTC	CASSQEAPIHEQYF
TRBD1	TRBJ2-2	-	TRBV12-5	TGTGCTAGTGGTCTCACAGGGGATCACACCGGGGAGCTGTTTTTT	CASGLTGDHTGELFF
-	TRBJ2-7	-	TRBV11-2	TGTGCCAGCAGCTTCAACAGGGACACTGAGCAGTACTTC	CASSFNRDTEQYF
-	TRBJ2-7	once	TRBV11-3	TGTGCCAGCAGCTTAGTGTCGTACGAGCAGTACTTC	CASSLVSYEQYF
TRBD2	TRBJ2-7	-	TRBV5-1	TGCGCCAGCAGCCTGTGGACTAGCGGGAGCTACGAGCAGTACTTC	CASSLWTSGSYEQYF
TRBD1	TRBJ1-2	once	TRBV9	TGTGCCAGCAGCGTATCAGGGGGGATGGCCTATGGCTACACCTTC	CASSVSGGMAYGYTF
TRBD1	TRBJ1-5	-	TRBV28	TGTGCCAGCAGTTTAACAGGGGTTAGCAATCAGCCCCAGCATTTT	CASSLTGVSNQPQHF
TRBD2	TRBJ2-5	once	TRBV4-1	TGCGCCAGCAGCCGCCAGGGGGTGGGACTAGCGGTTCAACGGACCCAGTACTTC	CASSRQGVGLAVQRTQYF
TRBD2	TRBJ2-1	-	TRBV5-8	TGTGCCAGCAGCTCGGGGGGACGCGGGGAAGAGCAGTTCTTC	CASSSGGRGEEQFF
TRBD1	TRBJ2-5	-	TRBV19	TGTGCCAGTAGTCCCTGGACAGGGGATGAGACCCAGTACTTC	CASSPWTGDETQYF
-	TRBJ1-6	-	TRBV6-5	TGTGCCAGCAGTTACTCCAGGGGACCCCTCCACTTT	CASSYSRGPLHF
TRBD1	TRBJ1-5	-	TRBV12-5	TGTGCTAGTGGTTCGGACAGGAGCAATCAGCCCCAGCATTTT	CASGSDRSNQPQHF
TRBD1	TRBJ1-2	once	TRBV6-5	TGTGCCAGCACCGAGGGGGCACTATATGGCTACACCTTC	CASTEGALYGYTF
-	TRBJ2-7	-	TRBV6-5	TGTGCCAGCAGAGACAGGATATACTACGAGCAGTACTTC	CASRDRIYYEQYF
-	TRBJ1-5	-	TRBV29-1	TGCAGCGTTGAGGTACAGAGCAATCAGCCCCAGCATTTT	CSVEVQSNQPQHF
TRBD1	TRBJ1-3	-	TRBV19	TGTGCCAGTACGACACAGGGGGCTCCGTCTGGAAACACCATATATTTT	CASTTQGAPSGNTIYF
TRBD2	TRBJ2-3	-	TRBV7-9	TGTGCCAGCAGCACCTTAGCGGGACCGACATCGGATACGCAGTATTTT	CASSTLAGPTSDTQYF
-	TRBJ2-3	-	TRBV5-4	TGTGCCAGCAGCTTGGGCATCCTAGGGGGCACAGATACGCAGTATTTT	CASSLGILGGTDTQYF
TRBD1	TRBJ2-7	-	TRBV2	TGTGCCAGCAGTGAAGCGGACAGGGGATACGAGCAGTACTTC	CASSEADRGYEQYF
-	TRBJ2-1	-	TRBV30	TGTGCCTGGAGTCCCGTGGACGCGGGGGCTCCACGTGAGCAGTTCTTC	CAWSPVDAGAPREQFF
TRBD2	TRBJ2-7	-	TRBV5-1	TGCGCCAGCCACGACGGGGGGGACTCCTACGAGCAGTACTTC	CASHDGGDSYEQYF
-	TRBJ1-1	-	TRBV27	TGTGCCAGCAGTTTCCGTGTGAACACTGAAGCTTTCTTT	CASSFRVNTEAFF
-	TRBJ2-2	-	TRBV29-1	TGCAGCGCGTCTACAGACACCGGGGAGCTGTTTTTT	CSASTDTGELFF
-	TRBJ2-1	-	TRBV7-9	TGTGCCAGCAGCTTAGCTTTAGCCGAAGAGCAGTTCTTC	CASSLALAEEQFF
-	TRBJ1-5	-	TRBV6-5	TGTGCCAGCAGTTCCGACACCTCCTTACAGCCCCAGCATTTT	CASSSDTSLQPQHF